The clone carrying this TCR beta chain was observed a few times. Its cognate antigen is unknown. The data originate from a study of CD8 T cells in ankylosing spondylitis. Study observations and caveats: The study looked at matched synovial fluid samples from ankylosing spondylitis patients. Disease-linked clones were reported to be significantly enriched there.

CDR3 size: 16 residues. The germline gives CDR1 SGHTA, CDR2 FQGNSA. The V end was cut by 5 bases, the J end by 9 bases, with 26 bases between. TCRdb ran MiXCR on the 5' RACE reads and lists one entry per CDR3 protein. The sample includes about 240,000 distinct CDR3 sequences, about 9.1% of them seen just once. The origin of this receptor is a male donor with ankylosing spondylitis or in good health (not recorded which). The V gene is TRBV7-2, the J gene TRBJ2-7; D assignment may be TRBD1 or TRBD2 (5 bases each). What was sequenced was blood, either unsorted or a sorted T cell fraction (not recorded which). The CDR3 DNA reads TGTGCCAGCAGCCGATTCGGGGCCACCTCTCTACGAGTGCAGTACTTC. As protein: CASSRFGATSLRVQYF.